This T cell receptor (beta chain) was documented in a study of blood T cell repertoires in COVID-19. Across the study: There were acute and convalescent COVID-19 samples, and they came from the United States, Italy and Spain. T cells, B-cell-depleted T cells, or PBMCs provided the cDNA or gDNA that served as material.

As processed by the authors: By means of reference gene primer amplification, nucleated cell counts were estimated. The protocol was immunoSEQ multiplex PCR, while the TCRdb copy is restricted to in-frame clones and leaves out a portion. V, J and clone size are those of that table, while D and trimming were read from the DNA. Of some 290,000 clones in the sample, 90% were seen once. In Seattle, patients joined the study during active infection and were tracked longitudinally. V lost 2 bases to trimming and J lost 3 bases, with 18 bases between them. Germline V gene sequence: CDR1 SGHRS, CDR2 YFSETQ. The CDR3 totals 16 residues.

The chain joins TRBV5-1 to TRBJ2-7; tentative D call: TRBD1 (5 bases). The specimen was peripheral blood. The TCR was taken from a woman aged 40 to 50 with COVID-19, enrolled during active disease. The CDR3 DNA reads as TGCGCCAGCAGCTTCTCTGCGGACAAGTTCGTCTACGAGCAGTACTTC. This codes for CASSFSADKFVYEQYF. Complete variable domain (other parts from reference TRBV5-1 and TRBJ2-7): KAGVTQTPRYLIKTRGQQVTLSCSPISGHRSVSWYQQTPGQGLQFLFEYFSETQRNKGNFPGRFSGRQFSNSRSEMNVSTLELGDSALYLCASSFSADKFVYEQYFGPGTRLTVT.